These T cell receptor beta chains were read from a single sample in a study of shared clonotypes between healthy human individuals. The assay was immunoSEQ multiplex PCR, and TCRdb's table has in-frame clones only and misses some. The sample yields about 980,000 clones, roughly 72% seen once. Specimen: memory CD4+ T cells sorted from blood. The receptors shown here come from a man between 18 and 35 years old in good health. CDR3s include the opening cysteine and the closing phenylalanine or tryptophan. Clone sizes are given selectively: once, few, many, or a class where the clone is expanded.

J,V,size,CDR3
TRBJ1-6,TRBV19,NA,CASSSLSGTYNSPLHF
TRBJ1-1,TRBV10-3,many,CAISETLDSTEAFF
TRBJ2-5,TRBV30,NA,CAWSSLGRETQYF
TRBJ2-7,TRBV18,NA,CASSAGLAGPYEQYF
TRBJ2-1,TRBV5-1,NA,CASSPLGAINNEQFF
TRBJ2-7,TRBV19,NA,CASSGDRLAGVRQYF
TRBJ2-3,TRBV18,NA,CASSPRQTDTQYF
TRBJ2-3,TRBV7-2,NA,CASSLNRLDTQYF
TRBJ1-2,TRBV10-3,NA,CAISGTGIINYGYTF
TRBJ1-5,TRBV27,NA,CASSAQTPVNQPQHF
TRBJ2-7,TRBV4-3,NA,CASSQETGTTYEQYF
TRBJ2-1,TRBV7-2,NA,CASSAQGGFNEQFF
TRBJ2-5,TRBV10-2,NA,CASSGVALTETQYF
TRBJ2-2,TRBV2,NA,CASSDIGSNTGELFF
TRBJ1-4,TRBV5-8,NA,CASSLGVGRSEKLFF
TRBJ2-2,TRBV4-3,once,CASSQEVLAGRTGELFF
TRBJ1-5,TRBV6-5,NA,CASSRGERGQQPQHF
TRBJ2-6,TRBV27,NA,CASSFWTSGANVLTF
TRBJ1-2,TRBV18,NA,CASSPEQTLGGYTF
TRBJ1-2,TRBV12-5,few,CASGLRAGDSYGYTF
TRBJ2-7,TRBV2,NA,CASTWRKDYEQYF
TRBJ1-1,TRBV6-5,NA,CASIMTAGRAEAFF
TRBJ2-7,TRBV5-4,once,CASSSFQGGKSYEQYF
TRBJ1-1,TRBV27,few,CASRTELNTEAFF
TRBJ1-2,TRBV6-6,many,CASSTEGRGGYTF
TRBJ2-3,TRBV6-6,once,CASSYGDRSSTDTQYF
TRBJ2-3,TRBV7-9,NA,CASTTAAGVADTQYF
TRBJ1-1,TRBV7-2,NA,CASSLGEKNTEAFF
TRBJ1-1,TRBV7-2,NA,CASSPRVGWTEAFF
TRBJ1-1,TRBV5-8,NA,CASASRRVGGASEAFF
TRBJ2-7,TRBV7-2,NA,CASSLAASGRPQYEQYF
TRBJ2-7,TRBV5-8,many,CASNPPRDNVYEQYF
TRBJ1-4,TRBV7-2,NA,CASSPDGRVFATNEKLFF
TRBJ1-5,TRBV6-1,NA,CASEKGALGNQPQHF
TRBJ2-3,TRBV18,NA,CASSPLEGTDTQYF
TRBJ2-1,TRBV6-6,few,CASSYSGENEQFF
TRBJ2-7,TRBV9,NA,CASSVESTGLSEQYF
TRBJ1-2,TRBV7-2,NA,CASSLQGFADYGYTF